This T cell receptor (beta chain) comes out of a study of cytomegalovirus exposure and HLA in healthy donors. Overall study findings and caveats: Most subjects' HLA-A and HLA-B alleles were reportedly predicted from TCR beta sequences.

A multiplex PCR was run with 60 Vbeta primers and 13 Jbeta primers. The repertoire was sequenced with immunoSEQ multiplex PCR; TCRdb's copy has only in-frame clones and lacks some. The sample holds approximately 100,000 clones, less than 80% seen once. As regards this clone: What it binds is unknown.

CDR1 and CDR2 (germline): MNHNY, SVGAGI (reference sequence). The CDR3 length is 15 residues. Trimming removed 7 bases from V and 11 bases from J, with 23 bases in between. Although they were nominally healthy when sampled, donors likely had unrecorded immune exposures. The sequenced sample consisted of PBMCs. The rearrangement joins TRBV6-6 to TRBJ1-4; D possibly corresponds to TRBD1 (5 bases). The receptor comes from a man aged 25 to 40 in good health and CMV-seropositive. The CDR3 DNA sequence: TGTGCCAGCATCAGCCTCCTCGCTGGGCGGGGGAAACTGTTTTTT. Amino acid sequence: CASISLLAGRGKLFF.